The next 23 T cell receptor beta chains were all read from a single sample in a study of T cells in Graves' hyperthyroidism and ophthalmopathy (dated by TCRdb to the late 2010s). Receptors were amplified or captured by multiplex PCR. The sequencer was an Illumina HiSeq 2000. TCR beta CDR3 regions were amplified from RNA transcripts. The TCR CDR3 was subjected to a first round of RT-PCR using the HTBI primer set and the Qiagen OneStep RT-PCR kit. Using fastp trimming at Q25 and MiXCR clonotype assembly, TCRdb reanalyzed the public sequencing data and kept in-frame beta chains. Identical CDR3 protein sequences are pooled into one entry, listed with their most common genes and DNA. The sample table lists 460,000 or so distinct CDR3 sequences, around 15% of them with a count of one. The top ten hold 15% to 20% of the sample. The specimen was blood. The receptors originated from a woman between 18 and 29 years old with Graves' hyperthyroidism.

As to this clonotype: One end of the junction varies from germline; a read error may be responsible. V usage is TRBV4-1 and J usage is TRBJ2-5; possible D gene TRBD2, 6 bases. CDR1 is MGHRA and CDR2 is YSYEKL in the germline V gene. This CDR3 has 15 amino acids. CDR3 protein: CTSSQDLVEGETQYF. The CDR3 coding sequence is TGCACCAGCAGCCAAGATCTAGTGGAGGGAGAGACCCAGTACTTC.

This clonotype was found a few times. A read error may explain this, as a much larger clone is one base away. The V and J genes are TRBV3-1 and TRBJ1-5; D is undetermined. Germline-derived CDR1 and CDR2 are LGHDT and YNNKEL (reference sequence). V was trimmed by 4 bases and J by 0 bases, leaving 13 bases between them. The CDR3 extends over 16 amino acids. The CDR3 DNA sequence: TGTGCCAGCAGCCTTGGAGGAATGATTAGCAATCAGCCCCAGCATTTT. As protein: CASSLGGMISNQPQHF. Full variable domain (missing parts from reference TRBV3-1 and TRBJ1-5): DTAVSQTPKYLVTQMGNDKSIKCEQNLGHDTMYWYKQDSKKFLKIMFSYNNKELIINETVPNRFSPKSPDKAHLNLHINSLELGDSAVYFCASSLGGMISNQPQHFGDGTRLSIL.

This clonotype has ten or more counts. J is TRBJ1-5 and V is TRBV12-3 or TRBV12-4; perhaps TRBD1 as D (6 bases). V lost 0 bases and J lost 1, with 13 bases in between. This CDR3 has 17 residues. CDR3 bases: TGTGCCAGCAGTTTAGCGCTGCGAGGGGGGAGCAATCAGCCCCAGCATTTT. This translates into CASSLALRGGSNQPQHF.

V gene TRBV7-9 combines with J gene TRBJ2-5; 8 nucleotides match TRBD2. V dropped 5 bases and J dropped 1; count of bases not matched to a gene: 9. The CDR3 runs to 16 residues. The germline V gene has CDR1 SEHNR and CDR2 FQNEAQ (reference sequence). CDR3: CASSPQKRERQETQYF. The CDR3 DNA is TGTGCCAGCAGCCCACAAAAGCGGGAGCGCCAAGAGACCCAGTACTTC.

This clonotype has a single count. The gene calls are TRBV5-1 and TRBJ1-1; the match to TRBD1 covers 7 bases. CDR1 and CDR2 (germline): SGHRS, YFSETQ. Trimming cost V 1 base and J 6 bases; bases outside gene matches: 6. The CDR3 has 14 residues. Here the CDR3 DNA reads TGCGCCAGCAGCTTGCTAGAGGGGGCCGCTGAAGCTTTCTTT. It encodes CASSLLEGAAEAFF.

The chain couples TRBV6-6 to TRBJ1-2; D gene unclear. The V and J ends lost 0 bases and 13 bases respectively, with 18 bases between them. CDR1 and CDR2 (germline): MNHNY, SVGAGI (reference sequence). This CDR3 region has 14 residues. The CDR3 DNA sequence: TGTGCCAGCAGTTACTCGGTCGGTATTGTGGACTGCACCTTC. Amino acids: CASSYSVGIVDCTF.

The genes are TRBV6-2 or TRBV6-3 and TRBJ2-1; D gene uncertain. The CDR3 is 14 residues long. Trimming cost V 6 bases and J 3 bases, with 12 bases left between them. Germline values: CDR1 MNHEY, CDR2 SVGEGT. For the CDR3, the DNA is TGTGCCAGCAGCCAGCATCTAGTCTACAATGAGCAGTTCTTC. Translating gives CASSQHLVYNEQFF.

This clonotype has a handful of counts. The chain joins TRBV19 to TRBJ2-2, with a tentative D call TRBD2 (6 bases). Trimming cost V 4 bases and J 6 bases, with 15 bases left between them. Germline V gene data show CDR1 as LNHDA and CDR2 as SQIVND (reference sequence). This CDR3 spans 15 amino acids. The CDR3, as DNA: TGTGCCAGTAGTAGGTGGCGGGATCGGGCCGGGGAGCTGTTTTTT. Translated: CASSRWRDRAGELFF.

This clonotype was found many times. This CDR3 is CASSSSGTGAGGNQPQHF. The CDR3, as DNA: TGTGCCAGCAGTTCCTCCGGGACAGGGGCGGGGGGCAATCAGCCCCAGCATTTT. This chain links TRBV27 with TRBJ1-5; 10 bases are a match to TRBD1. The germline gives CDR1 MNHEY, CDR2 SMNVEV (reference sequence). This CDR3 has 18 residues. Trimming at V came to 4 bases and at J to 2 bases, leaving 11 bases not matched to a gene.

This clonotype was found a few times. The J gene is TRBJ2-4, the V gene TRBV4-1; TRBD2 matches at 7 bases. CDR1 is MGHRA and CDR2 is YSYEKL in the germline V gene. V lost 0 bases to trimming and J lost 7 bases; unmatched junction nucleotides: 3. The CDR3 extends over 14 amino acids. CDR3 DNA: TGCGCCAGCAGCCAAGAGAGAGCGGGGAACATTCAGTACTTC. It translates to CASSQERAGNIQYF.

There are many counts of this clonotype. J is TRBJ1-4 and V is TRBV20-1, with 7 positions matching TRBD1. Germline trimming cut 3 bases from V and 5 bases from J; bases unmatched to any gene: 3. This CDR3 spans 13 amino acids. From germline, CDR1 is DFQATT and CDR2 SNEGSKA (reference sequence). The CDR3 loop reads CSASSGQNEKLFF. CDR3 DNA: TGCAGTGCTAGTTCGGGACAGAATGAAAAACTGTTTTTT.

This clonotype was recorded at least ten times. The V gene is TRBV12-3 or TRBV12-4, the J gene TRBJ2-7, with TRBD2 matching 9 bases. The CDR3 is made up of 14 amino acids. Trimming took 5 bases from V and 2 from J; bases not matched to a gene: 4. For the CDR3, the DNA is TGTGCCAGCAGTGCGACTAGCGGACCCTACGAGCAGTACTTC. This translates into CASSATSGPYEQYF.

This clonotype was recorded many times. The chain uses TRBV6-6 and TRBJ1-4, with no clear D. Deletions cut 0 bases from V and 4 bases from J, with 3 bases between. The germline V gene has CDR1 MNHNY and CDR2 SVGAGI (reference sequence). The CDR3 covers 13 residues. CDR3 nucleotide sequence: TGTGCCAGCAGTTACTCGTATAATGAAAAACTGTTTTTT. This gives the protein CASSYSYNEKLFF.

This clonotype was seen repeatedly, ten times or more. V gene TRBV11-3 combines with J gene TRBJ2-2; 14 bases map to TRBD2. From germline, CDR1 is SGHNT and CDR2 YENEEA. The CDR3 is 18 residues long. With 0 bases clipped from V and 5 bases from J, the junction kept 5 bases outside the gene matches. In DNA, the CDR3 is TGTGCCAGCAGCTTAGATCGGGGGACTAGCGGGAGAACCGGGGAGCTGTTTTTT. Amino acids: CASSLDRGTSGRTGELFF. The full variable domain, its missing parts supplied by reference TRBV11-3 and TRBJ2-2, is EAGVVQSPRYKIIEKKQPVAFWCNPISGHNTLYWYLQNLGQGPELLIRYENEEAVDDSQLPKDRFSAERLKGVDSTLKIQPAELGDSAVYLCASSLDRGTSGRTGELFFGEGSRLTVL.

This clonotype was recorded at least ten times. The V call is TRBV2, the J call TRBJ1-3, with D possibly matching TRBD1 (6 bases). Trimming took 6 bases from V and 0 from J, leaving 12 bases between them. CDR3 size: 15 residues. CDR1 SNHLY and CDR2 FYNNEI come from the germline V gene. CDR3 in amino acids: CASRDRPISGNTIYF. The DNA for the CDR3 is TGTGCCAGCAGGGACAGACCCATCTCTGGAAACACCATATATTTT.

This clonotype has just a few counts. J is TRBJ1-3 and V is TRBV30, with 9 bases matching TRBD1. The V segment lost 0 bases and the J segment 4 bases; nucleotides outside the gene matches: 4. The CDR3 runs to 15 residues. Germline V CDR1 and CDR2: GTSNPN, SVGIG (reference sequence). CDR3 loop: CAWSVGTGQGNTIYF. The CDR3 nucleotides are TGTGCCTGGAGTGTGGGGACAGGGCAAGGAAACACCATATATTTT.

The sample holds many counts of this clonotype. This rearrangement joins TRBV11-3 to TRBJ2-7, with D hard to call. The CDR3 covers 11 residues. Germline values: CDR1 SGHNT, CDR2 YENEEA. V was cut by 5 bases and J by 3 bases, with 5 bases left in between. This chain's CDR3 is CASSKHYEQYF. The CDR3 region has the DNA TGTGCCAGCAGCAAACACTACGAGCAGTACTTC.

This sequence joins TRBV28 and TRBJ2-7; D unclear. V shed 0 bases and J shed 5 bases, with 17 bases lying between them. This CDR3 has 16 residues. The germline gives CDR1 MDHEN, CDR2 SYDVKM. The CDR3 region has the DNA TGTGCCAGCAGTTTATGGGCGGCTGGGAATTTGGACGAGCAGTACTTC. It translates to CASSLWAAGNLDEQYF. Drawing the rest from reference TRBV28 and TRBJ2-7, the complete variable domain is DVKVTQSSRYLVKRTGEKVFLECVQDMDHENMFWYRQDPGLGLRLIYFSYDVKMKEKGDIPEGYSVSREKKERFSLILESASTNQTSMYLCASSLWAAGNLDEQYFGPGTRLTVT.

This clonotype was counted between two and nine times. V usage is TRBV19 and J usage is TRBJ2-1, with 9 nucleotides matching TRBD2. Looked up from germline, CDR1 is LNHDA and CDR2 is SQIVND (reference sequence). V dropped 5 bases and J dropped 4; count of bases not matched to a gene: 3. The CDR3 has 14 residues. CDR3 bases: TGTGCCAGTAGTCGGCTAGCGGGGTACAATGAGCAGTTCTTC. Translating gives CASSRLAGYNEQFF.

This clonotype was recorded many times. The chain couples TRBV12-5 to TRBJ1-1; tentatively, D is TRBD1 (5 bases). V was trimmed by 6 bases and J by 3 bases, leaving 11 bases between them. The CDR3 totals 13 residues. Per germline, CDR1 LGHNT and CDR2 FRNRAP. The CDR3 region is CASGLETDTEAFF. The CDR3 nucleotides are TGTGCTAGTGGCCTAGAGACAGACACTGAAGCTTTCTTT.

This clonotype was detected ten times or more. This sequence joins TRBV2 and TRBJ2-3; D is undetermined. V was cut by 2 bases and J by 0 bases, with 6 bases left in between. Germline CDR1 and CDR2: SNHLY and FYNNEI. CDR3 length: 14 amino acids. CDR3 residues: CASSELQSTDTQYF. CDR3 sequence (DNA): TGTGCCAGCAGTGAACTACAGAGCACAGATACGCAGTATTTT.

This clonotype was seen ten or more times. V gene TRBV5-1 combines with J gene TRBJ2-3; no clear D. Trimming cost V 0 bases and J 0 bases, with 11 bases left between them. The germline CDR1 and CDR2 sequences are SGHRS and YFSETQ. This CDR3 region has 16 residues. CDR3 nucleotides: TGCGCCAGCAGCTTGGAGACAAACCCTAGCACAGATACGCAGTATTTT. Its translation is CASSLETNPSTDTQYF.

This chain's CDR3 is CASSLVFGTRGETQYF. DNA of the CDR3: TGTGCCAGCAGCTTAGTTTTCGGGACTAGGGGGGAGACCCAGTACTTC. The genes are TRBV11-2 and TRBJ2-5; 8 bases line up with TRBD2. Germline V gives CDR1 SGHAT, CDR2 FQNNGV. Unmatched junction bases numbered 9, after V lost 1 base and J lost 5 bases. The CDR3 sequence is 16 residues long.